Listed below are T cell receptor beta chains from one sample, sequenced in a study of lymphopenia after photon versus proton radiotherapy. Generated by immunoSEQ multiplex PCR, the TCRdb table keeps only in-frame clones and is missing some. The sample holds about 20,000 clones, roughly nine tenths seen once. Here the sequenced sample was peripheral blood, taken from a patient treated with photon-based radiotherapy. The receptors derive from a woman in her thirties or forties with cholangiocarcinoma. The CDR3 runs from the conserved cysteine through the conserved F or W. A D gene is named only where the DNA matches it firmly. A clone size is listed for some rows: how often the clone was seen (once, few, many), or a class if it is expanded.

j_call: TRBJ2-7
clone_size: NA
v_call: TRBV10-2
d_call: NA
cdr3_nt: TGCGCCAGCAGTGGTTTCCAGGCCTACGAGCAGTACTTC
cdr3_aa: CASSGFQAYEQYF

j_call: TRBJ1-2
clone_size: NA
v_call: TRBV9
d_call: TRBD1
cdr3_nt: TGTGCCAGCAGCGTCTCGACAGGGGACGGTGGCTACACCTTC
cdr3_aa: CASSVSTGDGGYTF

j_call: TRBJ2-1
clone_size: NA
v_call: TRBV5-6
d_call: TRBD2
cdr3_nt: TGTGCCAGCAGCTTGGTTCGGGGGGGCTCCTACAATGAGCAGTTCTTC
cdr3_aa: CASSLVRGGSYNEQFF

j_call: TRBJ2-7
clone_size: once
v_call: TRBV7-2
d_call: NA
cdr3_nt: TGTGCCAGCAGCTTACAGGGGCTGAACGAGCAGTACTTC
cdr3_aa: CASSLQGLNEQYF

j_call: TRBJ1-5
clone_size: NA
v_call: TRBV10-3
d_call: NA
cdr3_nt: TGTGCCATCAGTGAGGCCGCAGGGTATCAGCCCCAGCATTTT
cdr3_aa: CAISEAAGYQPQHF

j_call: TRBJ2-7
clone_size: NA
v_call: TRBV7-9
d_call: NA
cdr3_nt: TGTGCCAGCAGTTCCGGACAGCTCTCCTACGAGCAGTACTTC
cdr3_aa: CASSSGQLSYEQYF

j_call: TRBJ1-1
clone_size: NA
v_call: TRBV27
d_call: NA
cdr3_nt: TGTGCCAGCAGTTTCGGCAGATTGAACACTGAAGCTTTCTTT
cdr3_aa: CASSFGRLNTEAFF

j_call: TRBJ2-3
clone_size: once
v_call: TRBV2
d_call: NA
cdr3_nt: TGTGCCAGCAGCACAGATACGCAGTATTTT
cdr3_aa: CASSTDTQYF

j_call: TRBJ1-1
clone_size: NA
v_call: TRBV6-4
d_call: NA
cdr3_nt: TGTGCCAGCAGTGCTGAGGACGGGTCTGAAGCTTTCTTT
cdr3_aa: CASSAEDGSEAFF

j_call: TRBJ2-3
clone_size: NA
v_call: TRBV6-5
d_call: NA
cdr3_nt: TGTGCCAGCAGTTACTCTCGCGGTACAGATACGCAGTATTTT
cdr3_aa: CASSYSRGTDTQYF

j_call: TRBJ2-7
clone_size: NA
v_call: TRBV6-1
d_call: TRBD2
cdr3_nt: TGTGCCAGCAGGGGGCTAGCGGGCTACGAGCAGTACTTC
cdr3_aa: CASRGLAGYEQYF

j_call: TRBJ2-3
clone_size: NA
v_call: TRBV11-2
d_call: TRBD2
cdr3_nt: TGTGCCAGCAGTCAACCTAGGGGACTAGCGCCAGATACGCAGTATTTT
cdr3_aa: CASSQPRGLAPDTQYF

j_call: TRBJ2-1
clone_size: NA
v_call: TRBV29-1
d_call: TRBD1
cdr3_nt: TGCAGCGTTGCTAGACAGGGTGGTAATGAGCAGTTCTTC
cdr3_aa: CSVARQGGNEQFF

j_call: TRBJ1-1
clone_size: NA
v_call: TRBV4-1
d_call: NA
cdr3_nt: TGCGCCAGCAGCCAAGAAGGAGGGTTCCCTGAAGCTTTCTTT
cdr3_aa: CASSQEGGFPEAFF

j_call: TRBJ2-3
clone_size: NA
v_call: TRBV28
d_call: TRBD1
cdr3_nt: TGTGCCAGCATTCGCCACAAGGGGGCAGGGGACACAGATACGCAGTATTTT
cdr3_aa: CASIRHKGAGDTDTQYF

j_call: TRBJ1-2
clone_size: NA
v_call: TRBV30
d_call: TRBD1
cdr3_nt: TGTGCCTGGAGACCGCCGGGGACAGGGGGCTATGGCTACACCTTC
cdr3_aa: CAWRPPGTGGYGYTF

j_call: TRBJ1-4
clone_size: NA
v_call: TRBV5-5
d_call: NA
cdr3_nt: TGTGCCAGCAGCCCCGTCGGGATCCGTGAAAAACTGTTTTTT
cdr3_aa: CASSPVGIREKLFF

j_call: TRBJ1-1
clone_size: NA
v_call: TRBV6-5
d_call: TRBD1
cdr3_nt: TGTGCCAGCAGACACTGGACAGGGCTGAACACTGAAGCTTTCTTT
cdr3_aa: CASRHWTGLNTEAFF

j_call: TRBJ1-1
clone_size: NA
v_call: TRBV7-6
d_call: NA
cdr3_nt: TGTGCCAGCACCTTAATAGGGAACACTGAAGCTTTCTTT
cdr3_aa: CASTLIGNTEAFF

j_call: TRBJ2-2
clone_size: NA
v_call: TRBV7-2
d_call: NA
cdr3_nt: TGTGCCAGCAGCCGGGACGGCGGAACCGGGGAGCTGTTTTTT
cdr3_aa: CASSRDGGTGELFF

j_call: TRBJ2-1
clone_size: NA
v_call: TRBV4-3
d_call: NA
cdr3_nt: TGCGCCAGCAGCCAAGAAGCCTCGCATGAGCAGTTCTTC
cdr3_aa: CASSQEASHEQFF

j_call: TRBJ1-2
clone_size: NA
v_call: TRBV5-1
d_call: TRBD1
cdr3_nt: TGCGCCAGCAGCTCCATGCCCGGGGACAGGCTAACAGGGGGCTACACCTTC
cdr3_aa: CASSSMPGDRLTGGYTF

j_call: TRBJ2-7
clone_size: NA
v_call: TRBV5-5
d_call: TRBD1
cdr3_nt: TGTGCCAGCAGGGGGACAGGGTCTTGGAACGAGCAGTACTTC
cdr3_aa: CASRGTGSWNEQYF

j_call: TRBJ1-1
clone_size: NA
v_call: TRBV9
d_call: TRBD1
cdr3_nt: TGTGCCAGCAGCTTAAGGACAGGGACTGAAGCTTTCTTT
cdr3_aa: CASSLRTGTEAFF

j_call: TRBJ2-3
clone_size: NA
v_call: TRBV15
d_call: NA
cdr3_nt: TGTGCCACCAGCAGAGGGGGCACAGATACGCAGTATTTT
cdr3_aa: CATSRGGTDTQYF

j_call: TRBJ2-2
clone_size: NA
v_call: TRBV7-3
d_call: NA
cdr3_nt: TGTGCCAGCAGCTGGGGTAACACCGGGGAGCTGTTTTTT
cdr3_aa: CASSWGNTGELFF

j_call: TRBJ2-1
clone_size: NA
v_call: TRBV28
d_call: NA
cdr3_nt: TGTGCCAGCAGTCCATTACAGAGGGCGACCTACAATGAGCAGTTCTTC
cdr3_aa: CASSPLQRATYNEQFF

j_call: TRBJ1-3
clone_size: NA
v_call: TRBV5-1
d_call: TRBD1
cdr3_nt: TGCGCCAGCAGTCGGGACAGCGGAGCCACCATATATTTT
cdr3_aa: CASSRDSGATIYF

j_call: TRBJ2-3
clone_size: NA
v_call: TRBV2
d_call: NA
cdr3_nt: TGTGCCAGCAGTAGTTCAGGGGCCGCGAGCACAGATACGCAGTATTTT
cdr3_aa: CASSSSGAASTDTQYF

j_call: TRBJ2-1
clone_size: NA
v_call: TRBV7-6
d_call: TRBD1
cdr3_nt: TGTGCCAGCAGCTGGCAGGGGGCCCCGAACAATGAGCAGTTCTTC
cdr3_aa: CASSWQGAPNNEQFF

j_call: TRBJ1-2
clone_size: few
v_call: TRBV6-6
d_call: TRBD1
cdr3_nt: TGTGCCAGCACCAAGACAGGGGACTATGGCTACACCTTC
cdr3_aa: CASTKTGDYGYTF

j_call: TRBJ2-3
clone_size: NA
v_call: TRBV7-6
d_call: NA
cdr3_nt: TGTGCCAGCAGCCGAGGACTAAGCACAGATACGCAGTATTTT
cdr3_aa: CASSRGLSTDTQYF

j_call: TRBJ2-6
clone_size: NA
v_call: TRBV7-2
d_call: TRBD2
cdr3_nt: TGTGCCAGCAGCTTAGGGGCGGGAGGGCCGTCGGGGGCCAACGTCCTGACTTTC
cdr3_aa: CASSLGAGGPSGANVLTF

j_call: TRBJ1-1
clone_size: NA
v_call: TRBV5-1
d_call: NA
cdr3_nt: TGCGCCAGCAGCGAGCACCCCGTGAATCCTAGACAGCCTGGAGGCCACACTGAAGCTTTCTTT
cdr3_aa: CASSEHPVNPRQPGGHTEAFF

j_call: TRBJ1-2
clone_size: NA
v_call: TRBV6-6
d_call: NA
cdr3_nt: TGTGCCAGCCAGGGTGTTGGGAATTATGGCTACACCTTC
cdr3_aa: CASQGVGNYGYTF

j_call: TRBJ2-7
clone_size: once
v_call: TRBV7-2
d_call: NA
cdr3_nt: TGTGCCAGCAGCTTAGAATCGAGTGGGACCTACGAGCAGTACTTC
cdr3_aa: CASSLESSGTYEQYF

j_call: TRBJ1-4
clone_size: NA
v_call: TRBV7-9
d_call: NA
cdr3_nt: TGTGCCAGCAGCCGTCCGGGGCCGAATAATGAAAAACTGTTTTTT
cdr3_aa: CASSRPGPNNEKLFF

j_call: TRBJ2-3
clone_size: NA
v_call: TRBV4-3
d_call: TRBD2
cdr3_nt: TGCGCCAGCAGCCAAGAAGCTAGCGGGAGCACAGATACGCAGTATTTT
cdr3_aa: CASSQEASGSTDTQYF

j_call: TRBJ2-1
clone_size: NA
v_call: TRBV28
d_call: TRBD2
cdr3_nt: TGTGCCAGCAGTTTATTGGGAGGGCCCGGGGGTAATGAGCAGTTCTTC
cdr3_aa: CASSLLGGPGGNEQFF

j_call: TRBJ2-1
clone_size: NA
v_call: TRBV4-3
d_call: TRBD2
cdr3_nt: TGCGCCAGCAGCCAAGGACTAGCGACCCGTTACAATGAGCAGTTCTTC
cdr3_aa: CASSQGLATRYNEQFF

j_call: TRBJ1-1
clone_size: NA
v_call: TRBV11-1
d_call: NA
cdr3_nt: TGTGCCAGCAGCCCCCTCCCGGGCAGACTGAACACTGAAGCTTTCTTT
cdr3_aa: CASSPLPGRLNTEAFF

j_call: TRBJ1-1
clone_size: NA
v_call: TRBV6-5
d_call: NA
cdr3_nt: TGTGCCAGCAGAACAGGTATGAACACTGAAGCTTTCTTT
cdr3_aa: CASRTGMNTEAFF

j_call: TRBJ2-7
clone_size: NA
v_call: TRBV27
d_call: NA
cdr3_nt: TGTGCCAGCAGTTTACAAGGGATCGACGAGCAGTACTTC
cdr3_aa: CASSLQGIDEQYF

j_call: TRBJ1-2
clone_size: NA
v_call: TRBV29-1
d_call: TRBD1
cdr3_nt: TGCAGCGTTGAAGGGACAGGGAAACTCTATGGCTACACCTTC
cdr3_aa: CSVEGTGKLYGYTF

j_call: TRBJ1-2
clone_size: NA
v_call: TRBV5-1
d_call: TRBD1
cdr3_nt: TGCGCCAGCAGCTTTGGACAGGCGACTAACTATGGCTACACCTTC
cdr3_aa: CASSFGQATNYGYTF

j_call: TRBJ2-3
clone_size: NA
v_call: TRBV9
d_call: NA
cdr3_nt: TGTGCCAGCAGCGTGGACGGGCAGGTGAGAGATACGCAGTATTTT
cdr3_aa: CASSVDGQVRDTQYF

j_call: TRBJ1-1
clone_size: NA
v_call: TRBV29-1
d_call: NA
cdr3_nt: TGCAGCGTTGGAATTCAGGCGAGAGCTTTCTTT
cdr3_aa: CSVGIQARAFF

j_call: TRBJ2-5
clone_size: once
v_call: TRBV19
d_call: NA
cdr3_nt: TGTGCCAGTGGGGGCCAGGGGGGGACGGAGACCCAGTACTTC
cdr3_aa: CASGGQGGTETQYF

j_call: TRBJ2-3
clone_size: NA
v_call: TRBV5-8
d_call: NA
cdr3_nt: TGTGCCAGCACTGGGACTGGGAGAAGCACAGATACGCAGTATTTT
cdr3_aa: CASTGTGRSTDTQYF

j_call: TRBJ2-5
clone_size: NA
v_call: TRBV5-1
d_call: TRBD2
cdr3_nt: TGCGCCAGCAGCTTGGCGCGACTAGCGGGAGGGCAAGAGACCCAGTACTTC
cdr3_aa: CASSLARLAGGQETQYF

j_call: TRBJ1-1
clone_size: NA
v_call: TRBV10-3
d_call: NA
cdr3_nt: TGTGCCATCAGTGAGTGGGAGAACACTGAAGCTTTCTTT
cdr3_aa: CAISEWENTEAFF

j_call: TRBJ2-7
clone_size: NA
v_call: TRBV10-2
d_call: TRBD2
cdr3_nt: TGCGCCAGCAGGATAGCGGGAGTTGGAGCCGAGCAGTACTTC
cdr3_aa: CASRIAGVGAEQYF

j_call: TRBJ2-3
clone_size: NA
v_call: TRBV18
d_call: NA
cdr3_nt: TGTGCCAGCTCACCACGAGGAGGGGCGAATTTATTTACCACAGATACGCAGTATTTT
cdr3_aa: CASSPRGGANLFTTDTQYF

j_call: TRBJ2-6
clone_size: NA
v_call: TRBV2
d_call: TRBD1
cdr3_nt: TGTGCCAGCAGTGAACAGGGGGCGGTTTCTGGGGCCAACGTCCTGACTTTC
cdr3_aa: CASSEQGAVSGANVLTF

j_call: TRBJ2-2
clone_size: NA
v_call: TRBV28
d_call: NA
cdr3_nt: TGTGCCAGCAGTGCGGGACAGCCGATCTCCACCGGGGAGCTGTTTTTT
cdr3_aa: CASSAGQPISTGELFF

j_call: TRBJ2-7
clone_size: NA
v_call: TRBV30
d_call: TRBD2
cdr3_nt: TGTGCCTGGAGCCCAGCGGGGGGAAGCTACGAGCAGTACTTC
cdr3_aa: CAWSPAGGSYEQYF

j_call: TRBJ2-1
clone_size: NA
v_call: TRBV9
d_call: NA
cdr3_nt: TGTGCCAGCAGCAGCGCTTCTGGGGTTCGTTACAATGAGCAGTTCTTC
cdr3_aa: CASSSASGVRYNEQFF

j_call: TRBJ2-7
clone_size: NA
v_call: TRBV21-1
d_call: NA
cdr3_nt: TGTGCCAGCAGCATGGCCTGGGTGCCTGAAGTACCCTACGAGCAGTACTTC
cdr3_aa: CASSMAWVPEVPYEQYF

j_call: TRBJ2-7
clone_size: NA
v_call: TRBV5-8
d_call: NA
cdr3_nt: TGTGCCAGCGAGGACAGTGAGAACTACGAGCAGTACTTC
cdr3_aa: CASEDSENYEQYF

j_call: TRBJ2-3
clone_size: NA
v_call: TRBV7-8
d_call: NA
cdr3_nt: TGTGCCAGCAGCGTTGCTGATACGCAGTATTTT
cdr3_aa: CASSVADTQYF